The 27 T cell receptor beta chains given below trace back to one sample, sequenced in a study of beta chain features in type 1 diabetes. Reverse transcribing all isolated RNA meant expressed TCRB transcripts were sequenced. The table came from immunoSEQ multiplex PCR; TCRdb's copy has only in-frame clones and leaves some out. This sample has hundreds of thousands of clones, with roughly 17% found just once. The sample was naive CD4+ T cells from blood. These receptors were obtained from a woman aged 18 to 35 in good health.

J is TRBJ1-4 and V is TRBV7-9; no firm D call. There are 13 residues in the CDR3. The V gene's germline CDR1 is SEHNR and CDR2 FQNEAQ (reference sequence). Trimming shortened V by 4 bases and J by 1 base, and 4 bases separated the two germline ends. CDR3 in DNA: TGTGCCAGCAGCTGGGAAACTAATGAAAAACTGTTTTTT. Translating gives CASSWETNEKLFF.

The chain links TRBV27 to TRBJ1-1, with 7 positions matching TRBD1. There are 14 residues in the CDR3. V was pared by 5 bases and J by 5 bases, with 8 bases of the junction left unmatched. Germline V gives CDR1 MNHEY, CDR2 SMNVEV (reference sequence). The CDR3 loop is CASSQTGFRTEAFF. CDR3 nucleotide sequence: TGTGCCAGCAGTCAGACAGGGTTTAGGACTGAAGCTTTCTTT.

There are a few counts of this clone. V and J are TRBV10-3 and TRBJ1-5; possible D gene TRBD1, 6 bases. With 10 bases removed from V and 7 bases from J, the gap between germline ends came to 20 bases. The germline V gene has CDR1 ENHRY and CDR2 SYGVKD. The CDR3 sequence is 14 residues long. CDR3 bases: TGTGCCACCAAAGATGGGGGCCGGGAACAGCCCCAGCATTTT. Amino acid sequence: CATKDGGREQPQHF.

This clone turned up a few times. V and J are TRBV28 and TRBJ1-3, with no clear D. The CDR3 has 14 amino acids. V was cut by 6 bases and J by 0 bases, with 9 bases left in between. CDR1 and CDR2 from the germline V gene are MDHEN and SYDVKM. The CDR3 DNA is TGTGCCAGCAGGGAAGGTAACTCTGGAAACACCATATATTTT. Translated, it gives CASREGNSGNTIYF.

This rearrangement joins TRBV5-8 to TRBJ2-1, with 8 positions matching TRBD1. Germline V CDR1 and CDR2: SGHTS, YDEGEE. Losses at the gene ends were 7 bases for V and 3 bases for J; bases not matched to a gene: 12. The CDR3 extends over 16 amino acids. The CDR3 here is CASRDRRSTFYNEQFF. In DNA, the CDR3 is TGTGCCAGCCGGGACAGGCGATCAACATTCTACAATGAGCAGTTCTTC.

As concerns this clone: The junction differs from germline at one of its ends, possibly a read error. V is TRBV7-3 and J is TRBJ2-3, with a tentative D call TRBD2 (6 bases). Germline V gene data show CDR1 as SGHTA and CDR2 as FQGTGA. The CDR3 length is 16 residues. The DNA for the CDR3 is TGTGCCAGCAGCCTAACCGGGACTCGACGGGCAGATACGCAGTATTTT. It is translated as CASSLTGTRRADTQYF.

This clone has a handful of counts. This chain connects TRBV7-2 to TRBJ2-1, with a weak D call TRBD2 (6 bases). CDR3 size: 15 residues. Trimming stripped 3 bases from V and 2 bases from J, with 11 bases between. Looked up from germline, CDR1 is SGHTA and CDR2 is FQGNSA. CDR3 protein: CASSFSGRAYNEQFF. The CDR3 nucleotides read TGTGCCAGCAGCTTTTCCGGGAGAGCCTACAATGAGCAGTTCTTC. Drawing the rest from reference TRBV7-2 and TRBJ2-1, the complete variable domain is GAGVSQSPSNKVTEKGKDVELRCDPISGHTALYWYRQSLGQGLEFLIYFQGNSAPDKSGLPSDRFSAERTGGSVSTLTIQRTQQEDSAVYLCASSFSGRAYNEQFFGPGTRLTVL.

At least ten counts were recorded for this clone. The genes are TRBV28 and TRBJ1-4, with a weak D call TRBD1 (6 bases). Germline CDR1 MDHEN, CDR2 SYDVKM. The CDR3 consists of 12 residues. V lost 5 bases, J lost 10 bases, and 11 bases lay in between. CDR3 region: CASSTLQGKLFF. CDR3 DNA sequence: TGTGCCAGCAGTACCCTACAGGGAAAACTGTTTTTT.

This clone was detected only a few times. The DNA of the CDR3 is TGTGCCAGCAGTTTTCCCCTTTTCCAACAAGAGACCCAGTACTTC. As protein: CASSFPLFQQETQYF. The chain joins TRBV28 to TRBJ2-5, with D unresolved. Germline CDR1 MDHEN, CDR2 SYDVKM. V gave up 3 bases and J gave up 2 bases, with 13 bases separating them. The CDR3 sequence is 15 residues long.

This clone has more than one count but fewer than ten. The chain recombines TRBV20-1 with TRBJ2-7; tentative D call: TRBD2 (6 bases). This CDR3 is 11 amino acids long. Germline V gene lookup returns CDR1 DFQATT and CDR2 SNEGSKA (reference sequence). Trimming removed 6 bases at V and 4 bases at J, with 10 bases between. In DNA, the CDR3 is TGCAGTGCAACGGGAGAGTACGAGCAGTACTTC. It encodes CSATGEYEQYF.

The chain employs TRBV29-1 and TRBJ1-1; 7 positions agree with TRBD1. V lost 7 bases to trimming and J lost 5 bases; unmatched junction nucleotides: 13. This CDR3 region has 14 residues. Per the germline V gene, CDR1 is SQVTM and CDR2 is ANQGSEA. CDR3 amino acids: CSARDSQKGTEAFF. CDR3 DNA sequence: TGCAGCGCCAGGGACAGCCAGAAAGGTACTGAAGCTTTCTTT.

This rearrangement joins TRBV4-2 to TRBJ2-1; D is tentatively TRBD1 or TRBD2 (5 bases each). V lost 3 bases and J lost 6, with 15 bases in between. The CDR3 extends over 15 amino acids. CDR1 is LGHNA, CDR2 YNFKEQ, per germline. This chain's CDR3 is CASSHERGLSNEQFF. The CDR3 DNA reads TGTGCCAGCAGCCATGAGAGGGGTTTGTCCAATGAGCAGTTCTTC.

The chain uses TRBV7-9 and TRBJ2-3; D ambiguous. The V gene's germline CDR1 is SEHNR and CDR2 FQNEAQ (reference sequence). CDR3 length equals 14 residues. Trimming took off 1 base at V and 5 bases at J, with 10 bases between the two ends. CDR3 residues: CASSLGNGKDTQYF. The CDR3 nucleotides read TGTGCCAGCAGCTTAGGGAATGGGAAAGATACGCAGTATTTT.

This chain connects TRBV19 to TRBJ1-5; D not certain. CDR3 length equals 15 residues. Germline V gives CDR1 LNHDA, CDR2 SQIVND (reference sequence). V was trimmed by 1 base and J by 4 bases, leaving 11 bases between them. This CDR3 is CASSIVGSGNQPQHF. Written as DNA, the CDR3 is TGTGCCAGTAGTATAGTCGGCTCGGGAAATCAGCCCCAGCATTTT.

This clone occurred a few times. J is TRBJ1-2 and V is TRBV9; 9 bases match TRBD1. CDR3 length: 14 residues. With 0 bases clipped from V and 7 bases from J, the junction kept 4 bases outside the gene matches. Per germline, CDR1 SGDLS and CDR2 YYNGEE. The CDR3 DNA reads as TGTGCCAGCAGCGTAGGGACAGGGGTAACTGGCTACACCTTC. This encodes CASSVGTGVTGYTF.

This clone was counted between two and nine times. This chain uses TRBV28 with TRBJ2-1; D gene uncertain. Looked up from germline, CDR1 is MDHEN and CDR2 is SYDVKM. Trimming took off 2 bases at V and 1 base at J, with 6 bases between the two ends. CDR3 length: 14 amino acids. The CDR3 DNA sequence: TGTGCCAGCAGTTTAATGGCGTCCTACAATGAGCAGTTCTTC. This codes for CASSLMASYNEQFF.

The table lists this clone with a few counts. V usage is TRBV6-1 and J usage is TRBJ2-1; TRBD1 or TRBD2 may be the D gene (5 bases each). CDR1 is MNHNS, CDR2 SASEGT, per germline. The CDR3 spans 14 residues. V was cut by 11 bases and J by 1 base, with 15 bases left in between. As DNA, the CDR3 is TGTGCCTCAAGGGGAGACTTATCCTACAATGAGCAGTTCTTC. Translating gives CASRGDLSYNEQFF.

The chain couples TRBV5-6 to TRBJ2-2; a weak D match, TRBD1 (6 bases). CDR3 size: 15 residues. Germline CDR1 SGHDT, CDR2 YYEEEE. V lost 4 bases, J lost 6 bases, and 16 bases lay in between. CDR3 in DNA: TGTGCCAGCAGCGTGAATGACAGGTCATCCGGGGAGCTGTTTTTT. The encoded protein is CASSVNDRSSGELFF.

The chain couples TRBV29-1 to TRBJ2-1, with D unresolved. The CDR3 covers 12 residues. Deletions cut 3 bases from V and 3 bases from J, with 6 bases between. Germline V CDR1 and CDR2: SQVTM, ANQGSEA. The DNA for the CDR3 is TGCAGCGTTGATTCTGGCTACAATGAGCAGTTCTTC. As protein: CSVDSGYNEQFF.

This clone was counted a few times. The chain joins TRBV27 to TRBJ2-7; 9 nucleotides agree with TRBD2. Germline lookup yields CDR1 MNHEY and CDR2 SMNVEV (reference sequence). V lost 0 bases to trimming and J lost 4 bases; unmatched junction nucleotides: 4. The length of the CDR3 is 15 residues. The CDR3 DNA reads TGTGCCAGCAGTTTATCTAGCGGGAGAGGGTACGAGCAGTACTTC. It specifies CASSLSSGRGYEQYF.

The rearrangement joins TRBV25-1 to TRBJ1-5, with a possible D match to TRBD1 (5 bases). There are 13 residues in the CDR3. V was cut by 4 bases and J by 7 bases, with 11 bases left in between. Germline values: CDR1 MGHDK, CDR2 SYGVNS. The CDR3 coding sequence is TGTGCCAGCAGTGGGCAGGGCGGACAGCCCCAGCATTTT. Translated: CASSGQGGQPQHF.

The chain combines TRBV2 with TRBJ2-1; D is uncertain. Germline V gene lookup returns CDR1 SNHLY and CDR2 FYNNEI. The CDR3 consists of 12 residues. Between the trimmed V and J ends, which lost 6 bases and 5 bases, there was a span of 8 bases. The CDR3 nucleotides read TGTGCCAGCAGCGCGTGGGACAATGAGCAGTTCTTC. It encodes CASSAWDNEQFF.

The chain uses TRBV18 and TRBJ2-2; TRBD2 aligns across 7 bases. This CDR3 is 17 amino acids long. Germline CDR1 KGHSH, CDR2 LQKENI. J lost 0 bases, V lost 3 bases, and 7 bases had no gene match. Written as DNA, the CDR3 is TGTGCCAGCTCACCCCGCGGAGCGGGGACGAACACCGGGGAGCTGTTTTTT. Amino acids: CASSPRGAGTNTGELFF.

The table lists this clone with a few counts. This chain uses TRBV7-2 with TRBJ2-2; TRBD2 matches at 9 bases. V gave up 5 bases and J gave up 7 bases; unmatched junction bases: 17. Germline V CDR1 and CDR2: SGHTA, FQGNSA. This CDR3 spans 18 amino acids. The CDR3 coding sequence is TGTGCCAGCAGCCCCTACCTAGCGGGAATACCCCGGGGCGGGGAGCTGTTTTTT. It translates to CASSPYLAGIPRGGELFF.

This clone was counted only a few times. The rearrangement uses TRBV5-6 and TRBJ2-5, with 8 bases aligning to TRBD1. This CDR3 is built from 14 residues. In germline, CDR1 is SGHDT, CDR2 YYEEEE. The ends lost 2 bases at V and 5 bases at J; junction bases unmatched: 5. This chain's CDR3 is CASSFRTGWETQYF. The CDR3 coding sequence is TGTGCCAGCAGCTTCCGGACAGGGTGGGAGACCCAGTACTTC.

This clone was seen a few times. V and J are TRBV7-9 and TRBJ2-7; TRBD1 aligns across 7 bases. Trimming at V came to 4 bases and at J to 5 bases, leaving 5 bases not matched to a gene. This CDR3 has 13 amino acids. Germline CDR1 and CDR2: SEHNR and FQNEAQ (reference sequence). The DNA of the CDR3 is TGTGCCAGCAGCTCAATCAGGGGGAACGAGCAGTACTTC. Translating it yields CASSSIRGNEQYF.

The CDR3 reads CASTQGSTGANVLTF. The CDR3 region has the DNA TGTGCCAGCACACAGGGAAGCACCGGGGCCAACGTCCTGACTTTC. The chain couples TRBV9 to TRBJ2-6; the D gene is possibly TRBD1 (6 bases). V lost 6 bases to trimming and J lost 4 bases, with 14 bases between them. Per the germline V gene, CDR1 is SGDLS and CDR2 is YYNGEE. The CDR3 spans 15 residues.